This T cell receptor (beta chain) was captured by sequencing in a study of blood T cell repertoires in COVID-19. The CDR3 is 16 residues long. The V end was cut by 5 bases, the J end by 0 bases, with 14 bases between. Germline CDR1 is SEHNR and CDR2 is FQNEAQ (reference sequence). Assay: immunoSEQ multiplex PCR; the TCRdb copy retains only in-frame clones and omits some. The data show some 90,000 clones, about 70% seen once. The sample comprised peripheral blood. The gene calls are TRBV7-9 and TRBJ1-3; D perhaps matches TRBD1 (6 bases). This receptor was identified in a woman between 55 and 75 years old in a cohort sampled during active or convalescent COVID-19. The CDR3 DNA reads TGTGCCAGCAGCCATGAGCCGGACAGCTCTGGAAACACCATATATTTT. Residues: CASSHEPDSSGNTIYF.